Listed below are T cell receptor beta chains from one sample, sequenced in a study of T cells in Graves' hyperthyroidism and ophthalmopathy. TCRdb reprocessed the multiplex PCR reads with MiXCR, giving one entry per CDR3 protein. Counted here are some 340,000 distinct CDR3 sequences, 12% to 15% occurring once; the ten biggest clones make up 30% to 40%. Sequencing was done on a sample of blood. These receptors were collected from a middle-aged woman with Graves' ophthalmopathy. The CDR3 runs from the conserved cysteine through the conserved F or W. The D gene is left open where the match is weak. Size is stated for part of the rows, as once, few or many counts, or as a class when the clone is expanded.

clone_size	j_call	d_call	v_call	cdr3_nt	cdr3_aa
few	TRBJ1-2	NA	TRBV2	TGTGCCAGCAGTGAGGACAGTTCGGGGGGCTACACCTTC	CASSEDSSGGYTF
many	TRBJ1-1	NA	TRBV30	TGTGCCTGGAGTGTACAGGCGAACACTGAAGCTTTCTTT	CAWSVQANTEAFF
many	TRBJ1-5	NA	TRBV7-2	TGTGCCAGCAGCTTAGGGGGGCGCGGTCAGCCCCAGCATTTT	CASSLGGRGQPQHF
NA	TRBJ1-1	NA	TRBV27	TGTGCCAGCACCCACGGGGACGGGAACACTGAAGCTTTCTTT	CASTHGDGNTEAFF
NA	TRBJ1-1	NA	TRBV2	TGTGCCAGCAGTGTTGTGGGGAACACTGAAGCTTTCTTT	CASSVVGNTEAFF
NA	TRBJ1-2	NA	TRBV5-4	TGTGCCAGCAGCTCGGGGGCGGGCTACACCTTC	CASSSGAGYTF
many	TRBJ2-1	TRBD2	TRBV7-6	TGTGCCAGCAGCTTAGATATAGCGGGAGGATTGTACAATGAGCAGTTCTTC	CASSLDIAGGLYNEQFF
many	TRBJ2-7	TRBD2	TRBV5-1	TGCGCCAGCAGCTGGTCTAGCGGGGGGAGCGAGCAGTACTTC	CASSWSSGGSEQYF
NA	TRBJ2-5	NA	TRBV5-6	TGTGCCAGCAGCTTGCAGGGGCGAGTCGAGACCCAGTACTTC	CASSLQGRVETQYF
few	TRBJ2-7	NA	TRBV20-1	TGCAGTGCTAGAGATCTATCATCTTACGAGCAGTACTTC	CSARDLSSYEQYF
many	TRBJ2-5	TRBD1	TRBV20-1	TGCAGTGCCGTGGGGACAGTCCAAGAGACCCAGTACTTC	CSAVGTVQETQYF
many	TRBJ1-1	NA	TRBV7-6	TGTGCCAGCAGCAAGGGGGGGGGTCAACAAGCTTTCTTT	CASSKGGGQQAFF
many	TRBJ2-5	NA	TRBV12-3/TRBV12-4	TGTGCCAGCAGTTCCCGGGGTCAGGAGGGAGAGACCCAGTACTTC	CASSSRGQEGETQYF
many	TRBJ1-6	NA	TRBV6-1	TGTGCCAGCAGGACTTTAAAGTGGGGGGGGAATTCACCCCTCCACTTT	CASRTLKWGGNSPLHF
many	TRBJ1-1	TRBD1	TRBV6-1	TGTGCCAGCATCTTGGACAGGGGAGGCACTGAAGCTTTCTTT	CASILDRGGTEAFF
many	TRBJ2-7	NA	TRBV20-1	TGCAGTGCTGAGGAGGACAACCACGACGAGCAGTACTTC	CSAEEDNHDEQYF
NA	TRBJ1-2	TRBD1	TRBV19	TGTGCCAGTAGTGCGCACGACAGGGGCAGCTATGGCTACACCTTC	CASSAHDRGSYGYTF
few	TRBJ2-3	NA	TRBV12-3/TRBV12-4	TGTGCCAGCAGTTTAGTAGAGGATACGCAGTATTTT	CASSLVEDTQYF
few	TRBJ1-1	NA	TRBV29-1	TGCAGCGGCGGGATCGGAGACACTGAAGCTTTCTTT	CSGGIGDTEAFF
many	TRBJ1-1	NA	TRBV2	TGTGCCAGCAGTGAACAGGGGATTAAACAGGGAGCTTTCTTT	CASSEQGIKQGAFF
NA	TRBJ2-3	NA	TRBV7-9	TGTGCCAGTAGTATAGATGCGTGGGCGTGGACGCAGTATTTT	CASSIDAWAWTQYF
many	TRBJ1-1	NA	TRBV30	TGTGCCTGGAGTGTTGGCGGGGAGGCAAAAGCTTTCTTT	CAWSVGGEAKAFF
many	TRBJ1-6	TRBD1	TRBV6-5	TGTGCCAGCAGTTATAACAGGGGAAGTTCACCCCTCCACTTT	CASSYNRGSSPLHF
few	TRBJ2-5	TRBD1	TRBV19	TGTGCCAGTAGTATTTCGGCACAGGGGGCTCAAGAGGCCCAGTACTTC	CASSISAQGAQEAQYF
many	TRBJ2-3	TRBD2	TRBV20-1	TGCAGTGCTAGAGATCAACTAGCGGGGACAGATACGCAGTATTTT	CSARDQLAGTDTQYF
NA	TRBJ2-1	TRBD2	TRBV3-1	TGTGCCAGCAGCCAAGATGGTGGGCTAGCGGGAGGAAGTGAGCAGTTCTTC	CASSQDGGLAGGSEQFF
many	TRBJ2-7	NA	TRBV27	TGTGCCAGCAGTTACGCCTCTAGATACGAGCAGTACTTC	CASSYASRYEQYF
many	TRBJ2-3	TRBD1	TRBV25-1	TGTGCCAGCAGTGCTTCGACAGGGTCGACAGATACGCAGTATTTT	CASSASTGSTDTQYF
many	TRBJ2-7	NA	TRBV20-1	TGCAGTGCTAGAGATCTGAGGGAGTTCTACGAGCAGTACTTC	CSARDLREFYEQYF
many	TRBJ2-5	TRBD1	TRBV7-9	TGTGCCAGCAGCAAGGGGGCGGAGACCCAGTACTTC	CASSKGAETQYF
many	TRBJ1-2	NA	TRBV27	TGTGCCAGCAGTTCGCCGGGCGGGGGGGACTATGGCTACACCTTC	CASSSPGGGDYGYTF
many	TRBJ1-1	TRBD1	TRBV15	TGTGCCACCAGCAGCCGACAGGGTGAAGGCACTGAAGCTTTCTTT	CATSSRQGEGTEAFF
few	TRBJ1-5	TRBD1	TRBV27	TGTGCCAGCAGTTCCCTAACAGGGGGCAATCAGCCCCAGCATTTT	CASSSLTGGNQPQHF
many	TRBJ2-7	NA	TRBV20-1	TGCAGTGCCACACCCCGGTGGCCCTCCTACGAGCAGTACTTC	CSATPRWPSYEQYF
NA	TRBJ2-5	TRBD2	TRBV5-1	TGCGCCAGCAGCCCTAGCGGGTCCCGAGAGACCCAGTACTTC	CASSPSGSRETQYF
many	TRBJ2-3	NA	TRBV2	TGTGCCAGCAGTGTGGACTATAGCACAGATACGCAGTATTTT	CASSVDYSTDTQYF
NA	TRBJ2-7	NA	TRBV5-1	TGCGCCAGCAGCCCCCGGCGCTCCTACGAGCAGTACTTC	CASSPRRSYEQYF
many	TRBJ2-3	TRBD1	TRBV5-1	TGCGCCAGCAGGCGACAGGGGGCTATCGGCACAGATACGCAGTATTTT	CASRRQGAIGTDTQYF
NA	TRBJ2-7	TRBD2	TRBV10-3	TGTGCCATCAGTGCGGGACTAGCGGGTGGGTTGGACTACGAGCAGTACTTC	CAISAGLAGGLDYEQYF
many	TRBJ1-2	TRBD1	TRBV2	TGTGCCAGCAAGAGGGACAGGGGGTTCGGTGGCTACACCTTC	CASKRDRGFGGYTF
many	TRBJ1-1	NA	TRBV6-6	TGTGCCAGCAGTTACCCGGCGAACACTGAAGCTTTCTTT	CASSYPANTEAFF
many	TRBJ1-4	NA	TRBV28	TGTGCCAGCAGTCTCCCCCGAAGACATGCAACTAATGAAAAACTGTTTTTT	CASSLPRRHATNEKLFF
NA	TRBJ2-1	TRBD2	TRBV5-4	TGTGCCAGCAGTCGCCCGGCGGTAGCGGGGGTATGGAATGAGCAGTTCTTC	CASSRPAVAGVWNEQFF
many	TRBJ2-5	NA	TRBV12-3/TRBV12-4	TGTGCCAGCAGGACGTCCCCAGGGGGAGGTCAAGAGACCCAGTACTTC	CASRTSPGGGQETQYF
NA	TRBJ2-1	NA	TRBV7-9	TGTGCCAGCAGCTTAGCGGGAGGGGGGTTCAATGAGCAGTTCTTC	CASSLAGGGFNEQFF
many	TRBJ1-2	NA	TRBV29-1	TGCAGCGTTGAAGCTTCGGGTCGGCGTGGCTACACCTTC	CSVEASGRRGYTF
many	TRBJ2-1	NA	TRBV20-1	TGCAGTGCTAGAGTGGTGATAAGCTCCTACAATGAGCAGTTCTTC	CSARVVISSYNEQFF
many	TRBJ1-1	NA	TRBV28	TGTGCCAGCAGTAAACCAAACAGGAACACTGAAGCTTTCTTT	CASSKPNRNTEAFF
NA	TRBJ1-3	NA	TRBV3-1	TGTGCCAGCAGCCGTGGACAGCACTCTGGAAACACCATATATTTT	CASSRGQHSGNTIYF
NA	TRBJ1-5	NA	TRBV24-1	TGTGCCACCAGTGATAGTGGGGCGGCAGGGGAATTTAGCAATCAGCCCCAGCATTTT	CATSDSGAAGEFSNQPQHF
many	TRBJ1-2	TRBD1	TRBV25-1	TGTGCCAGCAGTGCAGGGTCGACAGGGAACTATGGCTACACCTTC	CASSAGSTGNYGYTF
many	TRBJ2-1	NA	TRBV28	TGTGCCAGCAGTTTGGAGGGAACCTACAATGAGCAGTTCTTC	CASSLEGTYNEQFF
many	TRBJ2-3	TRBD2	TRBV7-2	TGTGCCAGCAGCACATGGGGGGGGGGCACAGATACGCAGTATTTT	CASSTWGGGTDTQYF
few	TRBJ2-7	NA	TRBV6-5	TGTGCCAGCAGTTACGTACAAGGGGGTGAGCAGTACTTC	CASSYVQGGEQYF
many	TRBJ1-1	NA	TRBV7-9	TGTGCCAGCAGCTTAGAAGAGATTTTGAACACTGAAGCTTTCTTT	CASSLEEILNTEAFF
few	TRBJ1-2	NA	TRBV29-1	TGCAGCGTTGAAAGGCAGTACCCTAACTATGGCTACACCTTC	CSVERQYPNYGYTF
NA	TRBJ1-2	NA	TRBV5-6	TGTGCCAGCAGCTTGTGGGGGAAGTGGAACACCTTC	CASSLWGKWNTF